This T cell receptor (beta chain) was profiled in a study of vaccination effects on CD4 cells after COVID-19. J gave up 8 bases and V 6 bases, and 8 bases lay outside the gene matches. Germline V CDR1 and CDR2: KGHSH, LQKENI. CDR3 length: 14 residues. Data came from immunoSEQ multiplex PCR; TCRdb stores just in-frame clones and leaves some out. Of 45,000 to 60,000 clones in the sample, about 74% were seen once. An approximately nine-day culture period preceded the isolation of CD4+ T cells. All vaccine recipients tested negative for nucleocapsid antibodies and had never contracted SARS-CoV-2 infection. A remark on this clone: Antigen unknown.

The sequenced sample was CD4+ T cells from PBMCs cultured without peptide, obtained before COVID-19 vaccination. This TCR was recovered from a human donor who received a COVID-19 vaccine. The J gene is TRBJ1-2, the V gene TRBV18, with 11 nucleotides matching TRBD1. The CDR3 reads CASSPADRGLGYTF. The DNA of the CDR3 is TGTGCCAGCTCCCCAGCGGACAGGGGGCTCGGCTACACCTTC.